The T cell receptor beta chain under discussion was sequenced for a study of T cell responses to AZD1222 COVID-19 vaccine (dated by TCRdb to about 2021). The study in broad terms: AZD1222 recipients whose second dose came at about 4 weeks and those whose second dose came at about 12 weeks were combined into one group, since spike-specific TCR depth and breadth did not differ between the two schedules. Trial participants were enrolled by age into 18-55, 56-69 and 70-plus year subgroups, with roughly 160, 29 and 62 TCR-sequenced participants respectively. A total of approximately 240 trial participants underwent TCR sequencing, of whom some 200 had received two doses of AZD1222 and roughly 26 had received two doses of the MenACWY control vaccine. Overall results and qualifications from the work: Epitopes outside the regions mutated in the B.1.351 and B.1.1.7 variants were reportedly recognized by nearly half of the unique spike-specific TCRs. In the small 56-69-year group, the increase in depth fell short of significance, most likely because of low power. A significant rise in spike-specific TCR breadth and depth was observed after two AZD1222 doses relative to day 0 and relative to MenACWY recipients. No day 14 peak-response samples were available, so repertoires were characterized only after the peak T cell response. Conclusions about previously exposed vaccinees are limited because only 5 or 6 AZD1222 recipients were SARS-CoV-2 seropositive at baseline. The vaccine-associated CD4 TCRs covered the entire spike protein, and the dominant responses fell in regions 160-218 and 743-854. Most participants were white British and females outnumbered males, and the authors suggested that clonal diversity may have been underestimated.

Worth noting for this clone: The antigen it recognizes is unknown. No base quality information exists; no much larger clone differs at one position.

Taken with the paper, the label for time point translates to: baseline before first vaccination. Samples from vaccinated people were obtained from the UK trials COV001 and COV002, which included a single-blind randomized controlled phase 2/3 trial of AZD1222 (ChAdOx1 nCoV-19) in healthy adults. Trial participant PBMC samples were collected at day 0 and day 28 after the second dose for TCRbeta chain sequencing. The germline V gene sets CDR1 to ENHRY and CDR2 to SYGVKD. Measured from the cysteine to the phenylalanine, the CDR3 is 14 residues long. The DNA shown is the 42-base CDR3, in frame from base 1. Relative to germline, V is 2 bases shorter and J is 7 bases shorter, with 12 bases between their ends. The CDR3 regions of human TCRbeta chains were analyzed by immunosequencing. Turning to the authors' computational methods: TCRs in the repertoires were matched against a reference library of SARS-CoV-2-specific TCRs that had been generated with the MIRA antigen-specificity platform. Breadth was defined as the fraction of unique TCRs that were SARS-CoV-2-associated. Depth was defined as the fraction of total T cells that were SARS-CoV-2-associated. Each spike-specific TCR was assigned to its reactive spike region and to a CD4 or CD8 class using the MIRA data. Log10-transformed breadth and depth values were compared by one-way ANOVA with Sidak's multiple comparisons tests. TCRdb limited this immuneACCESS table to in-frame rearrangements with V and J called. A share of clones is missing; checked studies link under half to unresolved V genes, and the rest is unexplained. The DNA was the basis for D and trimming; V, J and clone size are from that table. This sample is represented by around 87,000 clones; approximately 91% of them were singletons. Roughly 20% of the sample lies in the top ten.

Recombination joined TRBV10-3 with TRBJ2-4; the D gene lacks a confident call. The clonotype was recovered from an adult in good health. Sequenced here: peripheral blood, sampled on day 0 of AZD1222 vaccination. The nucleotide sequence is TGTGCCATCAGTGAGCCTCCCCAGCCTAACATTCAGTACTTC. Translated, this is CAISEPPQPNIQYF.